This is a list of T cell receptor beta chains from one sample in a study of CD8 T cells in Susac syndrome. TCRdb re-called the immunoSEQ multiplex PCR reads through MiXCR, storing one row per CDR3 protein. The sample consists of about 210,000 distinct CDR3 sequences, about 94% of them appearing once. Sequences were obtained from CD4+ T cells from PBMCs. The source is a human donor with Susac syndrome. Each CDR3 is given with its conserved first and last residue. D genes are given only for firm matches. A clone size is listed for some rows: how often the clone was seen (once, few, many), or a class if it is expanded.

size	D	V	J	length	DNA	CDR3
NA	NA	TRBV5-5	TRBJ2-7	14	TGTGCCAGCAGCTTGGCGTGGAACTCCTACGAGCAGTACTTC	CASSLAWNSYEQYF
NA	NA	TRBV3-1	TRBJ2-7	14	TGTGCCAGCAGCCAGGGGACACCTACCTACGAGCAGTACTTC	CASSQGTPTYEQYF
NA	TRBD2	TRBV27	TRBJ2-5	18	TGTGCCAGCAGTTCCGGGACTAGCGGGGGGGCAGCGGCAGAGACCCAGTACTTC	CASSSGTSGGAAAETQYF
NA	NA	TRBV29-1	TRBJ1-2	14	TGCAGCGTTGAGGACTCGTCGGGGGACTATGGCTACACCTTC	CSVEDSSGDYGYTF
NA	NA	TRBV20-1	TRBJ1-2	15	TGCAGTGCTGCCGGGGGGCAGAACCTAAACTATGGCTACACCTTC	CSAAGGQNLNYGYTF
NA	NA	TRBV20-1	TRBJ2-2	14	TGCAGTGCTAGAGTAGTGGCGGGGACCGGGGAGCTGTTTTTT	CSARVVAGTGELFF
NA	TRBD2	TRBV29-1	TRBJ2-5	13	TGCAGCGTTGCTGTCGGGGGGGAAGAGACCCAGTACTTC	CSVAVGGEETQYF
NA	TRBD1	TRBV12-3/TRBV12-4	TRBJ2-7	14	TGTGCCAGCACCCCGACAGGGGGGTCCTACGAGCAGTACTTC	CASTPTGGSYEQYF
NA	NA	TRBV28	TRBJ2-3	10	TGTGCCAGGCCGCGGGATACGCAGTATTTT	CARPRDTQYF
NA	TRBD2	TRBV30	TRBJ2-7	12	TGTGCCACTAACCGGGGGGCCTACGAGCAGTACTTC	CATNRGAYEQYF
NA	TRBD1	TRBV18	TRBJ2-7	14	TGTGCCAGCTCGTCAAGGGACAGGGTCTACGAGCAGTACTTC	CASSSRDRVYEQYF
NA	NA	TRBV18	TRBJ2-3	17	TGTGCCAGCTCACCACGCAGGGAAGGAAGTAGCACAGATACGCAGTATTTT	CASSPRREGSSTDTQYF
NA	NA	TRBV5-1	TRBJ2-6	14	TGCGCCAGCAGCGACGGAATCCCCCCCAACGTCCTGACTTTC	CASSDGIPPNVLTF
NA	NA	TRBV11-2	TRBJ1-2	12	TGTGCCAGCAGCTTTTTTGCCTATGGCTACACCTTC	CASSFFAYGYTF
few	TRBD2	TRBV29-1	TRBJ2-7	14	TGCAGCGGTGGGTCCCTGGGAGGGTCTGGCGAGCAGTACTTC	CSGGSLGGSGEQYF
NA	NA	TRBV30	TRBJ1-2	11	TGTGCCTGGAGTGTAAACCATGGCTACACCTTC	CAWSVNHGYTF
NA	NA	TRBV10-3	TRBJ2-2	14	TGTGCCATCAAGTGGACGGAGAACACCGGGGAGCTGTTTTTT	CAIKWTENTGELFF
few	TRBD2	TRBV18	TRBJ2-5	13	TGTGCCAGCTCACCAGGGGGGGAAGAGACCCAGTACTTC	CASSPGGEETQYF
NA	TRBD2	TRBV7-9	TRBJ2-2	14	TGTGCCAGCGCGGCGGGGGCGAACACCGGGGAGCTGTTTTTT	CASAAGANTGELFF
NA	NA	TRBV3-1	TRBJ1-4	17	TGTGCCAGCAGCCCATTCCTCTCCCGTGCAACTAATGAAAAACTGTTTTTT	CASSPFLSRATNEKLFF
few	NA	TRBV20-1	TRBJ1-2	14	TGCAGTGCTAGACCCTCCGTTAGTAGCTATGGCTACACCTTC	CSARPSVSSYGYTF
NA	NA	TRBV5-1	TRBJ1-1	14	TGCGCCAGCAGCTTGGCCGTGGGTCCAGGCGAAGCTTACTTT	CASSLAVGPGEAYF
NA	NA	TRBV10-3	TRBJ2-5	13	TGTGCCATCAGTGGGGGGGACCAAGAGACCCAGTACTTC	CAISGGDQETQYF
NA	NA	TRBV6-2/TRBV6-3	TRBJ2-7	12	TGTGCCAGCGCAATGTGGGAATACGAGCAGTACTTC	CASAMWEYEQYF
NA	NA	TRBV2	TRBJ1-1	11	TGTGCCAGCAGTGATTGGGTTGGGGCTTTCTTT	CASSDWVGAFF
NA	TRBD1	TRBV3-1	TRBJ1-2	15	TGTGCCAGCAGCCAAGCCCTACAGGGGGGCTATGGCTACACCTTC	CASSQALQGGYGYTF
NA	NA	TRBV19	TRBJ2-1	13	TGTGCCACCGCAATGGGGGGTAACAATGAGCAGTTCTTC	CATAMGGNNEQFF
NA	TRBD2	TRBV7-9	TRBJ2-3	16	TGTGCCAGCAGCCCAAGAGCGGGGGCTAGCACAGATACGCAGTATTTT	CASSPRAGASTDTQYF
NA	NA	TRBV11-3	TRBJ2-5	14	TGTGCCAGCAGCTCTTATTCTCGCCAAGAGACCCAGTACTTC	CASSSYSRQETQYF
NA	NA	TRBV5-4	TRBJ2-5	13	TGTGCCAGCAGCTTGGCCCTAGCCGAGACCCAGTACTTC	CASSLALAETQYF
NA	NA	TRBV24-1	TRBJ1-5	13	TGTGCCCTTGGCGGGTATAGCAATCAGCCCCAGCATTTT	CALGGYSNQPQHF
NA	TRBD1	TRBV7-3	TRBJ1-6	13	TGTGCCAGCAGCCCCGACAGGGGGCTTCCCCTCCACTTT	CASSPDRGLPLHF
NA	NA	TRBV30	TRBJ1-5	13	TGTGCCTGGAGTTGGGCTGAAAGTCAGCCCCAGCATTTT	CAWSWAESQPQHF
NA	NA	TRBV10-3	TRBJ1-3	13	TGTGCCACCAGAGAGATTACTGGAAACACCATATATTTT	CATREITGNTIYF
NA	NA	TRBV29-1	TRBJ2-5	14	TGCAGCGTTGAAGAAAAAACAGGGCGGGAGACCCAGTACTTC	CSVEEKTGRETQYF
NA	TRBD2	TRBV5-1	TRBJ2-1	16	TGCGCCAGCAGCTCCAGGACTAGCGGGGGGGACAATGAGCAGTTCTTC	CASSSRTSGGDNEQFF
NA	NA	TRBV3-1	TRBJ1-1	14	TGTGCCAGCAGCCAAGACGACGGGGAGGCTGAAGCTTTCTTT	CASSQDDGEAEAFF
NA	NA	TRBV30	TRBJ1-3	16	TGTGCCTGGAGTGTGGCGCGGACAGCCTCTGGAAACACCATATATTTT	CAWSVARTASGNTIYF
NA	TRBD2	TRBV19	TRBJ2-1	12	TGTGCTGTGTGGGGGGGGAACAATGAGCAGTTCTTC	CAVWGGNNEQFF
NA	TRBD2	TRBV7-2	TRBJ2-3	19	TGTGCCAGCAGCTCTGAACCGGGACTAGCGGGGGGGCACGCAGATACGCAGTATTTT	CASSSEPGLAGGHADTQYF
NA	TRBD1	TRBV4-1	TRBJ1-6	15	TGCGCCAGCAGCCAAGCCGGGACAGGGAACTCACCCCTCCACTTT	CASSQAGTGNSPLHF
NA	TRBD1	TRBV5-4	TRBJ2-3	14	TGTGCCAGCAGTATACAGGGGGCGGGTGATACGCAGTATTTT	CASSIQGAGDTQYF
NA	NA	TRBV30	TRBJ1-6	15	TGTGCCTGGAGTCGCCCCGTGGGGGCAAATTCACCCCTCCACTTT	CAWSRPVGANSPLHF
NA	NA	TRBV5-6	TRBJ2-3	14	TGTGCCAGCAGTACGGGACTCAGCACAGATACGCAGTATTTT	CASSTGLSTDTQYF
NA	NA	TRBV24-1	TRBJ2-7	13	TGTGCCACCAGTGATCCACACTCCTACGAGCAGTACTTC	CATSDPHSYEQYF
NA	TRBD1	TRBV6-1	TRBJ1-6	14	TGTGCCAGCAGTTTTGGGGACAGTGATTCACCCCTCCACTTT	CASSFGDSDSPLHF
once	TRBD1	TRBV6-2/TRBV6-3	TRBJ2-4	13	TGTGCCAGCCGACAGGGGGCTGGCGGCATTCAGTACTTC	CASRQGAGGIQYF
NA	TRBD1	TRBV9	TRBJ1-1	15	TGTGCCAGCAGCTCCCAGGGGGGACATTTCACTGAAGCTTTCTTT	CASSSQGGHFTEAFF
once	NA	TRBV20-1	TRBJ2-3	16	TGCAGTGCTAGAGAGCCGGGGAGCGGACGCACAGATACGCAGTATTTT	CSAREPGSGRTDTQYF
NA	NA	TRBV9	TRBJ1-1	15	TGTGCCAGCAGCGTAGCGGCAGGTTTGAACACTGAAGCTTTCTTT	CASSVAAGLNTEAFF
NA	TRBD1	TRBV18	TRBJ2-7	16	TGTGCCAGCTCACAAACGGGACAGGGGGCCCACTACGAGCAGTACTTC	CASSQTGQGAHYEQYF
NA	NA	TRBV30	TRBJ2-7	11	TGTGCCTGGAGTATGGCCTACGAGCAGTACTTC	CAWSMAYEQYF
once	NA	TRBV30	TRBJ2-2	14	TGTGCCTGGAGTCTAGGGTCATACACCGGGGAGCTGTTTTTT	CAWSLGSYTGELFF
NA	NA	TRBV19	TRBJ2-1	13	TGTGCCAGTAGTCCTACGGTCTACAATGAGCAGTTCTTC	CASSPTVYNEQFF
NA	NA	TRBV6-2/TRBV6-3	TRBJ1-1	13	TGTGCCAGCAGTTCGGCGGGAGGTTCGGAAGCTTTCTTT	CASSSAGGSEAFF
few	NA	TRBV24-1	TRBJ2-5	13	TGTGCCACCAGCATATCCGGTGGGGAGACCCAGTACTTC	CATSISGGETQYF